Listed here are 12 T cell receptor beta chains from one sample, sequenced in a study of neoadjuvant nivolumab and ipilimumab in lung cancer. Only in-frame clones appear in the TCRdb table, and some are missing; sequencing was by immunoSEQ multiplex PCR. The sample includes tens of thousands of clones, more than 70% seen only once; the top ten take more than 20%. Here the sequenced sample was peripheral blood, taken before neoadjuvant nivolumab, alone or with ipilimumab. Receptors were obtained from an adult with non-small cell lung cancer.

This clone has a handful of counts. The chain joins TRBV18 to TRBJ1-1, with D tentatively TRBD1 (6 bases). This CDR3 region has 12 residues. CDR1 is KGHSH, CDR2 LQKENI, per germline. V lost 8 bases, J lost 1 base, and 8 bases lay in between. CDR3 nucleotide sequence: TGTGCCAGCCGGACAGCGAACACTGAAGCTTTCTTT. Translated: CASRTANTEAFF. The complete variable domain, with remaining parts taken from reference TRBV18 and TRBJ1-1, reads NAGVMQNPRHLVRRRGQEARLRCSPMKGHSHVYWYRQLPEEGLKFMVYLQKENIIDESGMPKERFSAEFPKEGPSILRIQQVVRGDSAAYFCASRTANTEAFFGQGTRLTVV.

The rearrangement joins TRBV10-3 to TRBJ2-3, with TRBD2 matching 8 bases. The CDR3 runs to 16 residues. CDR1 is ENHRY and CDR2 is SYGVKD in the germline V gene. The V segment lost 2 bases and the J segment 5 bases; nucleotides outside the gene matches: 9. The CDR3 nucleotides are TGTGCCATCAGTGAGGGGAACGGGAGGGCAGGAGATACGCAGTATTTT. It yields the protein CAISEGNGRAGDTQYF.

The V call is TRBV5-5, the J call TRBJ2-1; 9 nucleotides line up with TRBD1. J was trimmed by 2 bases and V by 4 bases; bases with no gene match: 4. This CDR3 has 15 amino acids. Germline CDR1 reads SGHKS; CDR2 reads YYEKEE (reference sequence). CDR3 nucleotides: TGTGCCAGCAGCCCGGGGACAGGGACCTACAATGAGCAGTTCTTC. Translating it yields CASSPGTGTYNEQFF.

This clone was detected only once. The CDR3 protein is CASSLSGGSKQYF. The CDR3 DNA is TGTGCCAGCAGTTTATCTGGGGGGAGCAAGCAGTACTTC. The V gene is TRBV28, the J gene TRBJ2-7; TRBD2 is a possible D gene (6 bases). The V and J ends lost 1 base and 8 bases respectively, with 12 bases between them. Germline loops: CDR1 MDHEN, CDR2 SYDVKM. The length of the CDR3 is 13 residues.

This chain links TRBV7-9 with TRBJ2-3, with a weak D call TRBD2 (7 bases). V lost 2 bases, J lost 3 bases, and 12 bases lay in between. The germline V gene has CDR1 SEHNR and CDR2 FQNEAQ (reference sequence). The CDR3 length is 15 residues. The CDR3 coding sequence is TGTGCCAGCAGCTTAAGTGGGAGGGGGACAGATACGCAGTATTTT. Its translation is CASSLSGRGTDTQYF.

The chain is built from TRBV10-3 and TRBJ1-1; a possible D gene is TRBD1 (5 bases). CDR1 is ENHRY, CDR2 SYGVKD, per germline. The length of the CDR3 is 14 residues. Trimming stripped 2 bases from V and 1 base from J, with 8 bases between. This CDR3 is CAISEPGRNTEAFF. The CDR3 nucleotides read TGTGCCATCAGTGAGCCAGGGCGGAACACTGAAGCTTTCTTT.

Details on this clone: At one end, the junction sequence differs from germline, possibly due to a read error. The CDR3 DNA reads as TGTGCTAGCAGCTTAGATCGGACCGGGGAGCTGTTTTTT. This codes for CASSLDRTGELFF. V and J are TRBV7-7 and TRBJ2-2; D is unclear. CDR3 length equals 13 residues. CDR1 and CDR2 from the germline V gene are SSHAT and FNYEAQ (reference sequence).

This clone appeared once. V is TRBV4-3 and J is TRBJ2-1; D is ambiguous. Trimming took off 2 bases at V and 6 bases at J, with 8 bases between the two ends. The CDR3 has 13 amino acids. CDR1 is LGHNA, CDR2 YSLEER, per germline. As DNA, the CDR3 is TGCGCCAGCAGCCAATATCGCCTCAATGAGCAGTTCTTC. Protein: CASSQYRLNEQFF.

The chain carries TRBV11-3 and TRBJ2-2; D gene ambiguous. V dropped 5 bases and J dropped 5 bases, with 15 bases sitting between them. The CDR3 contains 15 residues. Germline lookup yields CDR1 SGHNT and CDR2 YENEEA. This CDR3 is CASSPDPTFTGELFF. In DNA form, the CDR3 reads TGTGCCAGCAGCCCCGACCCGACATTTACCGGGGAGCTGTTTTTT.

V usage is TRBV6-5 and J usage is TRBJ2-7; D gene unclear. CDR3 length equals 14 residues. Germline CDR1 MNHEY, CDR2 SVGAGI. V was trimmed by 6 bases and J by 4 bases, leaving 16 bases between them. As DNA, the CDR3 is TGTGCCAGCAGAAAGGTGACCCTCGGGTACGAGCAGTACTTC. Its translation: CASRKVTLGYEQYF.

In its sample, this clone was seen a few times. The rearrangement joins TRBV5-4 to TRBJ1-4, with D possibly TRBD1 on 6 matching bases. V was clipped by 0 bases and J by 8 bases, with 8 bases between them. CDR1 is SGHNT and CDR2 is YYREEE in the germline V gene (reference sequence). The CDR3 is 13 residues long. The CDR3 nucleotides read TGTGCCAGCAGCTTGGCCGGGGGCGAAAAACTGTTTTTT. The encoded protein is CASSLAGGEKLFF. Variable domain in full (rest from reference TRBV5-4 and TRBJ1-4): ETGVTQSPTHLIKTRGQQVTLRCSSQSGHNTVSWYQQALGQGPQFIFQYYREEENGRGNFPPRFSGLQFPNYSSELNVNALELDDSALYLCASSLAGGEKLFFGSGTQLSVL.

The rearrangement uses TRBV29-1 and TRBJ2-2; a possible D gene is TRBD2 (7 bases). The CDR3 length is 14 residues. Trimming removed 7 bases at V and 6 bases at J, with 18 bases between. Germline values: CDR1 SQVTM, CDR2 ANQGSEA. The chain's CDR3 is CSAKGGAGPGELFF. CDR3 nucleotides: TGCAGCGCAAAGGGGGGAGCGGGGCCCGGGGAGCTGTTTTTT.